Below are 16 T cell receptor beta chains sequenced from a single sample in a study of control samples from healthy donors and cancer patients. Method: immunoSEQ multiplex PCR; TCRdb's copy keeps in-frame clones and lacks some. Altogether some 130,000 clones are present, 80% to 95% being singletons, with the ten largest covering about 2.5%. The sequenced material came from blood. Receptors originate from a man aged 40-50 years in good health.

This rearrangement joins TRBV3-1 (or the pseudogene TRBV3-2) to TRBJ2-2; 13 bases fit TRBD2. This CDR3 region has 18 residues. V shed 4 bases and J 0 bases; nucleotides not matched to a gene: 5. CDR1 and CDR2 from the germline V gene are LGHDT and YNNKEL (reference sequence). CDR3 DNA: TGTGCCAGCAGCCCCGGGACTAGCGGGGCCGCGAACACCGGGGAGCTGTTTTTT. It encodes CASSPGTSGAANTGELFF.

The chain employs TRBV5-6 and TRBJ1-6; tentative D call: TRBD1 (5 bases). Trimming shortened V by 2 bases and J by 6 bases, and 12 bases separated the two germline ends. The CDR3 length is 15 residues. From germline, CDR1 is SGHDT and CDR2 YYEEEE. The CDR3: CASSFYRGINSPLHF. CDR3 sequence (DNA): TGTGCCAGCAGCTTTTACCGGGGGATTAATTCACCCCTCCACTTT.

This clone was detected once. CDR3: CASSELAASETQYF. The CDR3 DNA follows: TGTGCCAGCAGTGAATTAGCGGCATCGGAGACCCAGTACTTC. The chain joins TRBV25-1 to TRBJ2-5, with a weak D call TRBD2 (6 bases). CDR1 and CDR2 from the germline V gene are MGHDK and SYGVNS. The CDR3 sequence is 14 residues long. The germline V and J ends were trimmed by 1 base and 5 bases, with 11 bases remaining between them.

J is TRBJ2-3 and V is TRBV2; TRBD1 agrees at 10 bases. This CDR3 region has 13 residues. The germline gives CDR1 SNHLY, CDR2 FYNNEI. Losses at the gene ends were 10 bases for V and 5 bases for J; bases not matched to a gene: 6. Here the CDR3 DNA reads TGTGCCATCAGGACAGGGGGGATAGATACGCAGTATTTT. Encoded protein: CAIRTGGIDTQYF. Looking up the rest from reference TRBV2 and TRBJ2-3 gives the full variable domain: EPEVTQTPSHQVTQMGQEVILRCVPISNHLYFYWYRQILGQKVEFLVSFYNNEISEKSEIFDDQFSVERPDGSNFTLKIRSTKLEDSAMYFCAIRTGGIDTQYFGPGTRLTVL.

This chain uses TRBV7-8 with TRBJ2-1; 10 bases align to TRBD2. Germline-derived CDR1 and CDR2 are SGHVS and FQNEAQ. Trimming took 1 base from V and 7 from J; bases not matched to a gene: 7. CDR3 size: 16 residues. The chain's CDR3 is CASSLVASGGGNEQFF. Written as DNA, the CDR3 is TGTGCCAGCAGCTTAGTGGCTAGCGGGGGTGGTAATGAGCAGTTCTTC.

V is TRBV18 and J is TRBJ2-7; the match to TRBD2 covers 9 bases. The CDR3 contains 14 residues. Per germline, CDR1 KGHSH and CDR2 LQKENI. Losses at the gene ends were 5 bases for V and 5 bases for J; bases not matched to a gene: 7. Written as DNA, the CDR3 is TGTGCCAGCTCAAAGCTAGCGGGGTTGGACGAGCAGTACTTC. Translating it yields CASSKLAGLDEQYF.

The V gene is TRBV5-1, the J gene TRBJ2-1; D unclear. V dropped 1 base and J dropped 5 bases, with 7 bases sitting between them. The CDR3 has 13 residues. The V gene's germline CDR1 is SGHRS and CDR2 YFSETQ. The CDR3 spells CASSLRDDNEQFF. The DNA of the CDR3 is TGCGCCAGCAGCTTGAGGGATGACAATGAGCAGTTCTTC.

The chain joins TRBV14 to TRBJ1-3, with D unresolved. This CDR3 has 15 amino acids. Trimming cost V 0 bases and J 0 bases, with 6 bases left between them. Germline CDR1 is SGHDN and CDR2 is FVKESK. As DNA, the CDR3 is TGTGCCAGCAGCCAAGATATAGTCTCTGGAAACACCATATATTTT. Translation: CASSQDIVSGNTIYF.

V usage is TRBV5-1 and J usage is TRBJ2-5; 8 nucleotides match TRBD1. V was clipped by 4 bases and J by 3 bases; unmatched bases: 5. The CDR3 loop spans 14 amino acids. CDR1 SGHRS and CDR2 YFSETQ come from the germline V gene. The CDR3 sequence: CASSQGQVKETQYF. In DNA, the CDR3 is TGCGCCAGCAGCCAGGGACAGGTAAAAGAGACCCAGTACTTC.

The V call is TRBV29-1, the J call TRBJ1-1, with 8 positions matching TRBD1. The length of the CDR3 is 12 residues. Germline V gives CDR1 SQVTM, CDR2 ANQGSEA. J was trimmed by 7 bases and V by 2 bases; bases with no gene match: 3. The CDR3: CSVEQGASEAFF. The CDR3 bases are TGCAGCGTTGAACAGGGGGCGAGTGAAGCTTTCTTT.

V gene TRBV5-4 combines with J gene TRBJ2-7; TRBD2 matches 12 bases. The CDR3 runs to 15 residues. Trimming at V came to 4 bases and at J to 2 bases, leaving 4 bases not matched to a gene. Germline CDR1 and CDR2: SGHNT and YYREEE (reference sequence). As DNA, the CDR3 is TGTGCCAGCAGCCCTACTAGCGGGGGGCCCTACGAGCAGTACTTC. It is translated as CASSPTSGGPYEQYF. Combining the CDR3 with reference TRBV5-4 and TRBJ2-7 gives the whole variable domain ETGVTQSPTHLIKTRGQQVTLRCSSQSGHNTVSWYQQALGQGPQFIFQYYREEENGRGNFPPRFSGLQFPNYSSELNVNALELDDSALYLCASSPTSGGPYEQYFGPGTRLTVT.

V is TRBV29-1 and J is TRBJ1-1; D is possibly TRBD1 (5 bases). Trimming cost V 7 bases and J 8 bases, with 11 bases left between them. The CDR3 covers 10 residues. CDR1 and CDR2 from the germline V gene are SQVTM and ANQGSEA. The CDR3 bases are TGCAGCGCTGGGGGGAACGAAGCTTTCTTT. It specifies CSAGGNEAFF.

This clone has more than one count but fewer than ten. This chain connects TRBV5-4 to TRBJ1-6; 9 nucleotides match TRBD1. This CDR3 has 16 amino acids. Trimming at V came to 4 bases and at J to 4 bases, leaving 6 bases not matched to a gene. CDR1 and CDR2 from the germline V gene are SGHNT and YYREEE (reference sequence). For the CDR3, the DNA is TGTGCCAGCAGCCGGGACAGGGCGAGTTATAATTCACCCCTCCACTTT. The encoded protein is CASSRDRASYNSPLHF.

The count of this clone is one. The rearrangement joins TRBV2 to TRBJ1-2; D might be TRBD1 (5 bases). This CDR3 comprises 15 residues. V was clipped by 5 bases and J by 5 bases, with 18 bases between them. Germline lookup yields CDR1 SNHLY and CDR2 FYNNEI. This chain's CDR3 is CASSQAGTGAYGYTF. The CDR3 DNA is TGTGCCAGCAGTCAGGCTGGGACCGGAGCGTATGGCTACACCTTC.

The chain links TRBV7-9 to TRBJ2-1; D is possibly TRBD1 (7 bases). The CDR3 consists of 15 residues. V dropped 3 bases and J dropped 5 bases, with 14 bases sitting between them. Germline V lookup: CDR1 SEHNR, CDR2 FQNEAQ (reference sequence). CDR3 DNA sequence: TGTGCCAGCAGCTTGCAGGGGGGCCCGGACAATGAGCAGTTCTTC. Amino acid sequence: CASSLQGGPDNEQFF.

The chain combines TRBV18 with TRBJ1-2; 12 bases match TRBD1. The germline V gene has CDR1 KGHSH and CDR2 LQKENI. The V segment lost 3 bases and the J segment 0 bases; nucleotides outside the gene matches: 5. The CDR3 has 17 amino acids. CDR3 in DNA: TGTGCCAGCTCACCTGGGACAGGGGGCTTTACTAACTATGGCTACACCTTC. Encoded protein: CASSPGTGGFTNYGYTF.